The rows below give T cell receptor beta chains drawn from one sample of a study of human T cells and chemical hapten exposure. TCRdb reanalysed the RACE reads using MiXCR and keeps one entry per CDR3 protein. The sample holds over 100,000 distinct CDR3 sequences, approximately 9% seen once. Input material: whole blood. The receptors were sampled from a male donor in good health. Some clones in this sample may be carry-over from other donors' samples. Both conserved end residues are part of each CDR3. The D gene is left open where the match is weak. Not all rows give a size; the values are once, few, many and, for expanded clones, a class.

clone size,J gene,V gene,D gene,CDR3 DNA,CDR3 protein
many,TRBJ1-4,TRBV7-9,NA,TGTGCCAGCAGCTCCTCAAACCGACCGCAGATTTGCGCAACTAATGAAAAACTGTTTTTT,CASSSSNRPQICATNEKLFF
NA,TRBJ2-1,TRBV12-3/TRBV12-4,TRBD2,TGTGCCAGCAGGCTGGGACTAGCGGGGGGGTTAGTCTCGTTCTTC,CASRLGLAGGLVSFF
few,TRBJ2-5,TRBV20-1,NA,TGCAGTGCTAGGACAGGTGGGCCAAGGAGACAAGAGACCCAGTACTTC,CSARTGGPRRQETQYF
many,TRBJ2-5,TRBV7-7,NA,TGTGCCAGCAGCTTAGATAATAGCGGACTACGAGAGACCCAGTACTTC,CASSLDNSGLRETQYF
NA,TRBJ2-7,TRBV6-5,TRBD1,TGTGCCAGCAGTCTGGGGGACAGGAGCCCGGGGGAGCAGTACTTC,CASSLGDRSPGEQYF
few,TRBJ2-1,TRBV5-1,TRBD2,TGCGCCAGCAGCCGAGGGACTAGCGGTTCCCACAATGAGCAGTTCTTC,CASSRGTSGSHNEQFF
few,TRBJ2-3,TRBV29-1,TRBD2,TGCAGCGTTGAAGATCCGGGACTAGCGGGGGGGCCAGATACGCAGTATTTT,CSVEDPGLAGGPDTQYF
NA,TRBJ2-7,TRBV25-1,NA,TGTGCCAGCAGTGAAGCACAGGAGCAACCCTACGAGCAGTACTTC,CASSEAQEQPYEQYF
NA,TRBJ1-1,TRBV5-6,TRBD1,TGTGCCAGCAGCTTGGCCGGGACAGGGATGATGAACACTGAAGCTTTCTTT,CASSLAGTGMMNTEAFF
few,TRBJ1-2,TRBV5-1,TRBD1,TGCGCCAGCAGCTTTGGGACAGGTGACGATGGCTACACCTTC,CASSFGTGDDGYTF
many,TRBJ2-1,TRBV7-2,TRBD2,TGTGCCAGCAGCCCTAGCGGGGGGTTTTACAATGAGCAGTTCTTC,CASSPSGGFYNEQFF
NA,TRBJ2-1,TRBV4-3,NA,TGCGCCAGCAGCCAAGAAAAGCTACGACGGGATTCCTACAATGAGCAGTTCTTC,CASSQEKLRRDSYNEQFF
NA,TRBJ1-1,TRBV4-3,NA,TGCGCCAGCAGCCAAGATCGGACAGTTGAAGCTTTCTTT,CASSQDRTVEAFF
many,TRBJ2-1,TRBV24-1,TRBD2,TGTGCCACCAGTCATGGGACTATTAACAATGAGCAGTTCTTC,CATSHGTINNEQFF
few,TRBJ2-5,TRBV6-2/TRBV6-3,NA,TGTGCCAGCATCGCATCAGGTAGCCAAGAGACCCAGTACTTC,CASIASGSQETQYF
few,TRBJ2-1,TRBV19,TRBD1,TGTGCCAGTAGTATGAGGGGACCGGACAGGGGGCTACATGAGCAGTTCTTC,CASSMRGPDRGLHEQFF
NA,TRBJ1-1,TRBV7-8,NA,TGTGCCAGCAGCACCCGGACAGCTACTGAAGCTTTCTTT,CASSTRTATEAFF
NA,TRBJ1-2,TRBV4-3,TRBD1,TGCGCCAGCAGCCAGGATGGTGTGGGACAGGGGGGCTATGGCTACACCTTC,CASSQDGVGQGGYGYTF
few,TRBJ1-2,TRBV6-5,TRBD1,TGTGCCAGCAGTTACTCCGTGACAGGGCGCTATGGCTACACCTTC,CASSYSVTGRYGYTF
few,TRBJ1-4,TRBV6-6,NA,TGTGCCAGCAGTTACTCGAATAATGAAAAACTGTTTTTT,CASSYSNNEKLFF
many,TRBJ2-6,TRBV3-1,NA,TGTGCCAGCAGCCAAGACGAGGGGACTGGGGCCAACGTCCTGACTTTC,CASSQDEGTGANVLTF
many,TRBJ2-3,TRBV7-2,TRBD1,TGTGCCAGCAGCCCGGGACAGGGGGGGACAGATACGCAGTATTTT,CASSPGQGGTDTQYF
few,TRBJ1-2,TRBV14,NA,TGTGCCAGCAGCCCGTCAGCGTTTAACTATGGCTACACCTTC,CASSPSAFNYGYTF
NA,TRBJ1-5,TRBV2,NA,TGTGCCTCCCTAGGACAGAACAATCAGCCCCAGCATTTT,CASLGQNNQPQHF
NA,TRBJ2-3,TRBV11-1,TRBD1,TGTGCCAGCAGCCCAGATACAGGGGGCAGAACAGATACGCAGTATTTT,CASSPDTGGRTDTQYF
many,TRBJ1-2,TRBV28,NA,TGTGCCAGCAGAGGTGGGGGGGCATACTATGGCTACACCTTC,CASRGGGAYYGYTF
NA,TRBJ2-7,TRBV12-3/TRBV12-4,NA,TGTGCCAGCAGTTGGCTCGGACAGCCCTACGAGCAGTACTTC,CASSWLGQPYEQYF
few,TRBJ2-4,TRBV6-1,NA,TGTGCCAGCAGTGATACGAGAGCCAAAAACATTCAGTACTTC,CASSDTRAKNIQYF
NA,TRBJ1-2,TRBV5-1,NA,TGCGCCAGCAGCTTGGGGGGCCATTCCGGGGAAGGCTACACCTTC,CASSLGGHSGEGYTF